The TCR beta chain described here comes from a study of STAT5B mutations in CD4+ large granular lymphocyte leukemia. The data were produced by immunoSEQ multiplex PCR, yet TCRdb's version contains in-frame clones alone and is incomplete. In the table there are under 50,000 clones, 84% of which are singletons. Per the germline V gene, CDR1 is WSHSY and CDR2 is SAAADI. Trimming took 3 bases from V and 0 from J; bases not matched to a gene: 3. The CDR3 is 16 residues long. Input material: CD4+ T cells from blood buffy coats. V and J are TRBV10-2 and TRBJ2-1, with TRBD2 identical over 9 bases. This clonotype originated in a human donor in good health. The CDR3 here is CASSDFSGSSYNEQFF. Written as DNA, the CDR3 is TGCGCCAGCAGTGATTTTAGCGGGAGCTCCTACAATGAGCAGTTCTTC.